This passage covers 28 T cell receptor beta chains from one sample sequenced in a study of technical replicates of blood from a handful of donors. Data came from immunoSEQ multiplex PCR; TCRdb stores just in-frame clones and leaves some out. The table shows tens of thousands of clones, with 90% to 95% occurring only once. Sequencing was performed on T cells isolated from PBMCs. The receptors were sampled from a human donor in good health.

V usage is TRBV9 and J usage is TRBJ2-1; 11 bases are shared with TRBD2. The germline V gene encodes CDR1 SGDLS and CDR2 YYNGEE. Trimming removed 4 bases from V and 5 bases from J; junction bases left unmatched: 8. This CDR3 is 16 amino acids long. The CDR3 spells CASSTPKLAGDNEQFF. In DNA form, the CDR3 reads TGTGCCAGCAGCACCCCGAAACTAGCGGGAGACAATGAGCAGTTCTTC.

This clone has only one observation. The junction does not match germline at one end; this may be a read error. The J gene is TRBJ2-7, the V gene TRBV20-1; no clear D. Germline assignment: CDR1 DFQATT and CDR2 SNEGSKA (reference sequence). The CDR3 spans 11 residues. The CDR3: CSARVGNRRFF. Here the CDR3 DNA reads TGCAGTGCTAGAGTAGGTAACAGACGTTTCTTC.

This chain joins TRBV11-2 and TRBJ2-7, with 13 bases fitting TRBD2. CDR3 length equals 15 residues. Germline CDR1 is SGHAT and CDR2 is FQNNGV. Germline trimming cut 5 bases from V and 4 bases from J; bases unmatched to any gene: 5. The CDR3 DNA sequence: TGTGCCAGCAGCCGAGGGACTAGCGGGATTTACGAGCAGTACTTC. Translated: CASSRGTSGIYEQYF. The variable domain in full, with the rest retrieved from reference TRBV11-2 and TRBJ2-7, is EAGVAQSPRYKIIEKRQSVAFWCNPISGHATLYWYQQILGQGPKLLIQFQNNGVVDDSQLPKDRFSAERLKGVDSTLKIQPAKLEDSAVYLCASSRGTSGIYEQYFGPGTRLTVT.

The rearrangement uses TRBV11-3 and TRBJ2-3; D may be TRBD2 (5 bases). CDR1 is SGHNT and CDR2 is YENEEA in the germline V gene. V lost 3 bases to trimming and J lost 4 bases, with 8 bases between them. The CDR3 has 13 residues. DNA for the CDR3: TGTGCCAGCAGCTTCCGGGATCCAGATACGCAGTATTTT. Translated: CASSFRDPDTQYF.

The V gene is TRBV25-1, the J gene TRBJ2-3, with 15 bases aligning to TRBD2. Per germline, CDR1 MGHDK and CDR2 SYGVNS. CDR3 size: 13 residues. V shed 10 bases, J shed 7 bases, and the junction held 3 bases outside the gene matches. CDR3 bases: TGTGCCACCGGGACTAGCGGGAGGAATACGCAGTATTTT. The encoded protein is CATGTSGRNTQYF.

In DNA form, the CDR3 reads TGTGCCAGCAAACAGGGGATGAACACTGAAGCTTTCTTT. Amino acid sequence: CASKQGMNTEAFF. V gene TRBV6-5 combines with J gene TRBJ1-1; 7 nucleotides match TRBD1. Germline CDR1 reads MNHEY; CDR2 reads SVGAGI. The J segment lost 0 bases and the V segment lost 7 bases, leaving 2 bases of the junction unmatched. The CDR3 has 13 amino acids.

The J gene is TRBJ1-1, the V gene TRBV11-2; perhaps TRBD1 as D (5 bases). The germline V gene has CDR1 SGHAT and CDR2 FQNNGV. Deletions cut 2 bases from V and 3 bases from J, with 16 bases between. The CDR3 spans 16 residues. CDR3 loop: CASSLKFGQAHTEAFF. CDR3 DNA: TGTGCCAGCAGCTTAAAATTCGGACAAGCTCACACTGAAGCTTTCTTT.

The chain links TRBV5-4 to TRBJ2-7; TRBD2 matches at 12 bases. The germline V gene encodes CDR1 SGHNT and CDR2 YYREEE (reference sequence). The CDR3 contains 16 residues. V gave up 4 bases and J gave up 2 bases; unmatched junction bases: 7. The CDR3 DNA reads as TGTGCCAGCAGCGCTGGTCTAGCGGGAGGGGCCTACGAGCAGTACTTC. This gives the protein CASSAGLAGGAYEQYF.

V and J are TRBV7-3 and TRBJ2-7, with 9 bases aligning to TRBD2. This CDR3 is 14 amino acids long. The germline V gene has CDR1 SGHTA and CDR2 FQGTGA. V shed 4 bases, J shed 2 bases, and the junction held 3 bases outside the gene matches. In DNA form, the CDR3 reads TGTGCCAGCAGCTCAGCGGGAGGCCCCTACGAGCAGTACTTC. Translating gives CASSSAGGPYEQYF.

The J gene is TRBJ2-3, the V gene TRBV4-2; possibly TRBD2 for D (6 bases). This CDR3 has 17 amino acids. Trimming took 0 bases from V and 4 from J, leaving 17 bases between them. CDR1 and CDR2 from the germline V gene are LGHNA and YNFKEQ. The CDR3 loop is CASSQEPLALYADTQYF. Here the CDR3 DNA reads TGTGCCAGCAGCCAAGAGCCTCTAGCGTTGTATGCAGATACGCAGTATTTT.

The chain employs TRBV28 and TRBJ1-2; D not resolved. Trimming took off 4 bases at V and 7 bases at J, with 16 bases between the two ends. CDR3 length equals 14 residues. Germline V CDR1 and CDR2: MDHEN, SYDVKM. CDR3 sequence (DNA): TGTGCCAGCAGTTATGCGAGGGCCGCGTCTGGCTACACCTTC. This codes for CASSYARAASGYTF.

The chain couples TRBV19 to TRBJ1-2, with 10 nucleotides matching TRBD1. Germline V gene sequence: CDR1 LNHDA, CDR2 SQIVND (reference sequence). The ends lost 7 bases at V and 5 bases at J; junction bases unmatched: 4. The CDR3 is 13 amino acids. CDR3 DNA: TGTGCCAGTACCCGGACAGGGGGTTATGGCTACACCTTC. Protein product: CASTRTGGYGYTF.

This clone has only one observation. This sequence joins TRBV14 and TRBJ1-3; 7 nucleotides match TRBD1. The CDR3 loop spans 14 amino acids. The germline V gene has CDR1 SGHDN and CDR2 FVKESK. Trimming cost V 4 bases and J 2 bases; bases outside gene matches: 2. The CDR3 DNA sequence: TGTGCCAGCAGCCGCGGACAGGCTGGAAACACCATATATTTT. It is translated as CASSRGQAGNTIYF.

J is TRBJ1-1 and V is TRBV19; no firm D call. The V gene's germline CDR1 is LNHDA and CDR2 SQIVND (reference sequence). The CDR3 has 14 amino acids. V lost 2 bases and J lost 0, with 7 bases in between. CDR3 sequence (DNA): TGTGCCAGTAGTATATTATCAGTGAACACTGAAGCTTTCTTT. It yields the protein CASSILSVNTEAFF.

This chain uses TRBV5-4 with TRBJ2-4; TRBD1 is a possible D gene (5 bases). V was shortened by 3 bases and J by 0 bases, with 25 bases between the two germline ends. The CDR3 covers 20 residues. Germline CDR1 reads SGHNT; CDR2 reads YYREEE (reference sequence). This chain's CDR3 is CASSSNTLIKDRLAKNIQYF. The CDR3 DNA follows: TGTGCCAGCAGCTCTAACACCCTAATTAAAGACAGACTAGCCAAAAACATTCAGTACTTC. Using reference TRBV5-4 and TRBJ2-4 for the parts outside the CDR3, the full variable domain is ETGVTQSPTHLIKTRGQQVTLRCSSQSGHNTVSWYQQALGQGPQFIFQYYREEENGRGNFPPRFSGLQFPNYSSELNVNALELDDSALYLCASSSNTLIKDRLAKNIQYFGAGTRLSVL.

The chain couples TRBV29-1 to TRBJ1-1; D gene uncertain. V was clipped by 5 bases and J by 0 bases, with 7 bases between them. The germline V gene has CDR1 SQVTM and CDR2 ANQGSEA. This CDR3 comprises 12 residues. In DNA, the CDR3 is TGCAGCGTTCCCCCCGTGAACACTGAAGCTTTCTTT. This encodes CSVPPVNTEAFF.

The chain carries TRBV10-3 and TRBJ1-1, with TRBD1 matching 7 bases. V lost 7 bases and J lost 2; bases outside the gene matches: 4. This CDR3 is 13 amino acids long. Germline V gene data show CDR1 as ENHRY and CDR2 as SYGVKD. CDR3 sequence (DNA): TGTGCCATCACCCGGACAGGAAACACTGAAGCTTTCTTT. Amino acid sequence: CAITRTGNTEAFF.

V is TRBV29-1 and J is TRBJ1-1; 9 bases match TRBD1. Unmatched junction bases numbered 3, after V lost 7 bases and J lost 3 bases. The germline CDR1 and CDR2 sequences are SQVTM and ANQGSEA. The CDR3 runs 12 residues. DNA of the CDR3: TGCAGCGCGAGGACAGGGGACACTGAAGCTTTCTTT. This sequence encodes CSARTGDTEAFF.

The gene calls are TRBV28 and TRBJ1-2; no definite D call. The V end lost 5 bases, the J end lost 1 base, and 11 bases lay between the germline ends. Germline V CDR1 and CDR2: MDHEN, SYDVKM. The CDR3 totals 14 residues. The CDR3 DNA follows: TGTGCCAGCAGTCCTGCCCTCGGTAACTATGGCTACACCTTC. Its translation is CASSPALGNYGYTF.

The genes are TRBV21-1 and TRBJ1-1; no check of the table's D call, TRBD1, against the DNA was made. TRBV21-1 is a recognized pseudogene. CDR3 length: 15 residues. Written as DNA, the CDR3 is TGTGCCAGCAGCAAAGGGGACAGGAGACATCATGAAGCTTTCTTT. It translates to CASSKGDRRHHEAFF.

V is TRBV6-5 and J is TRBJ2-3; D is uncertain. The V gene's germline CDR1 is MNHEY and CDR2 SVGAGI. The CDR3 covers 8 residues. DNA for the CDR3: TGTAGAGGAGTAACGCAGTATTTT. Translation: CRGVTQYF.

The chain joins TRBV19 to TRBJ2-7; D gene ambiguous. Per germline, CDR1 LNHDA and CDR2 SQIVND (reference sequence). CDR3 length equals 14 residues. V was clipped by 5 bases and J by 3 bases, with 14 bases between them. The CDR3 DNA reads as TGTGCCAGTAGTCTCCGGGTCTTTAACTACGAGCAGTACTTC. It specifies CASSLRVFNYEQYF.

The J gene is TRBJ2-2, the V gene TRBV9; perhaps TRBD1 as D (6 bases). The CDR3 totals 14 residues. CDR1 and CDR2 from the germline V gene are SGDLS and YYNGEE. The V end was cut by 0 bases, the J end by 8 bases, with 11 bases between. The DNA for the CDR3 is TGTGCCAGCAGCGTAGCCCTCAGGGGTGGGGAGCTGTTTTTT. Its translation is CASSVALRGGELFF.

J is TRBJ2-7 and V is TRBV5-6; 8 bases map to TRBD1. Per germline, CDR1 SGHDT and CDR2 YYEEEE. V trimming: 4 bases; J trimming: 0 bases; junction bases outside the gene matches: 6. The CDR3 extends over 15 amino acids. The CDR3 spells CASSTGTGLSYEQYF. The CDR3 bases are TGTGCCAGCAGCACCGGGACAGGACTCTCCTACGAGCAGTACTTC.

The CDR3, as DNA: TGTGCCAGCATTCTAGGACAGGGGGCGTTCCGAGAGACCCAGTACTTC. This translates into CASILGQGAFRETQYF. The chain employs TRBV5-8 and TRBJ2-5; 11 nucleotides match TRBD1. CDR1 SGHTS and CDR2 YDEGEE come from the germline V gene. CDR3 size: 16 residues. J was trimmed by 4 bases and V by 6 bases; bases with no gene match: 11.

This clone was counted between two and nine times. The chain employs TRBV7-9 and TRBJ1-3, with no clear D. Germline V gives CDR1 SEHNR, CDR2 FQNEAQ (reference sequence). V gave up 11 bases and J gave up 1 base, with 6 bases separating them. The CDR3 loop spans 11 amino acids. CDR3 region: CAGGSGNTIYF. CDR3 in DNA: TGTGCCGGCGGGTCTGGAAACACCATATATTTT.

The chain recombines TRBV30 with TRBJ1-1; the D gene is possibly TRBD1 (5 bases). Germline CDR1 reads GTSNPN; CDR2 reads SVGIG (reference sequence). The CDR3 consists of 13 residues. The V end lost 4 bases, the J end lost 4 bases, and 13 bases lay between the germline ends. This chain's CDR3 is CAWTRDSGTEAFF. In DNA, the CDR3 is TGTGCCTGGACACGGGACTCCGGCACTGAAGCTTTCTTT.

V is TRBV2 and J is TRBJ2-3; tentatively, D is TRBD1 (5 bases). From germline, CDR1 is SNHLY and CDR2 FYNNEI. CDR3 length: 13 amino acids. Trimming removed 10 bases at V and 4 bases at J, with 15 bases between. CDR3 DNA: TGTGCCACCCAGGGTAGGGCCTCAGATACGCAGTATTTT. As protein: CATQGRASDTQYF.